Included here is one TCR beta chain sequence, with context. This specimen comes from a study of blood T cell repertoires in COVID-19. Study at large: PBMCs, B-cell-depleted T cells, or T cells provided the cDNA or gDNA that made up the material.

Under the authors' procedure: Amplifying reference gene primers gave estimates of nucleated cell counts. Sequencing was performed with immunoSEQ multiplex PCR; in TCRdb, only in-frame clones are kept and a portion is missing. V and J calls and clone size follow that table, whereas D and trimming were derived from the DNA. The sample has approximately 170,000 clones, around nine tenths seen once; the top ten hold less than 3.5%. Trimming cost V 5 bases and J 1 base, with 12 bases left between them. Per the germline V gene, CDR1 is LNHDA and CDR2 is SQIVND (reference sequence). This CDR3 is built from 15 residues.

The TCR sequence derives from a man aged 70 or older with acute or convalescent COVID-19. The sample consisted of peripheral blood. The gene calls are TRBV19 and TRBJ1-3; D unclear. The CDR3 here is CASSLPGISGNTIYF. The CDR3 DNA is TGTGCCAGTAGTCTCCCGGGAATATCTGGAAACACCATATATTTT.